The present T cell receptor (beta chain) was sequenced within a study of blood T cell repertoires in COVID-19. For the study at large: The United States, Italy and Spain were the sources of the acute and convalescent COVID-19 samples. In each case, the material was cDNA or gDNA derived from T cells, B-cell-depleted T cells, or PBMCs.

Germline CDR1 reads SGDLS; CDR2 reads YYNGEE. After removal of 5 bases from V and 4 bases from J, the junction contained 3 bases not matched to a gene. The CDR3 has 15 residues. Per the study methods: Estimated nucleated cell counts came from reference gene primer amplification. Data came from immunoSEQ multiplex PCR; TCRdb stores just in-frame clones and leaves some out. V, J and clone size were drawn from that table, and D and trimming were deduced from the DNA. The sample includes some 220,000 clones, roughly 81% seen only once; the top ten take 2.9%. This receptor was obtained from a man aged 45 to 65 who had recovered from COVID-19. The chain carries TRBV9 and TRBJ2-2, with 12 nucleotides matching TRBD1. The sample consisted of peripheral blood. The CDR3 coding sequence is TGTGCCAGCAGGGGACAGGGGGCGGCCACCGGGGAGCTGTTTTTT. Translated, it gives CASRGQGAATGELFF.